One and the same sample provided the 29 T cell receptor beta chains below, sequenced in a study of graft-versus-host responses after intestinal transplantation. Both intraepithelial and lamina propria lymphocytes were released by processing graft tissue. The protocol was immunoSEQ multiplex PCR, while the TCRdb copy is restricted to in-frame clones and leaves out a portion. The table shows over 9,500 clones, with approximately 80% occurring only once. The sample here was ileum tissue, taken 472 days after intestinal transplantation. The receptors come from a human patient who received an intestinal transplant, so some T cells may come from the graft donor.

The CDR3 DNA is TGTGCCAGCAGCCAAACTAGCGGGGGGGCAGATACGCAGTATTTT. Its protein product is CASSQTSGGADTQYF. The chain couples TRBV4-2 to TRBJ2-3, with TRBD2 matching over 13 bases. Germline values: CDR1 LGHNA, CDR2 YNFKEQ. This CDR3 is built from 15 residues. Trimming at V came to 2 bases and at J to 4 bases, leaving 0 bases not matched to a gene.

This clone came up once. The gene calls are TRBV15 and TRBJ2-5; the D gene is possibly TRBD1 (5 bases). Germline V lookup: CDR1 LNHNV, CDR2 YYDKDF (reference sequence). This CDR3 has 15 residues. Between the trimmed V and J ends, which lost 0 bases and 5 bases, there was a span of 13 bases. In DNA form, the CDR3 reads TGTGCCACCAGCAGAGACGCGCCAGGGTTCGAGACCCAGTACTTC. Its protein product is CATSRDAPGFETQYF.

V usage is TRBV6-4 and J usage is TRBJ1-2; no clear D. The CDR3 loop spans 18 amino acids. V dropped 5 bases and J dropped 8 bases, with 30 bases sitting between them. Germline CDR1 and CDR2: MRHNA and SNTAGT. The DNA of the CDR3 is TGTGCCAGCAGTAATACCCTTTTTGGGGAACCGAATAGGGAGGGCTACACCTTC. Its protein is CASSNTLFGEPNREGYTF.

The V and J genes are TRBV2 and TRBJ2-4, with 8 nucleotides matching TRBD1. Per the germline V gene, CDR1 is SNHLY and CDR2 is FYNNEI. This CDR3 spans 15 amino acids. J was trimmed by 7 bases and V by 5 bases; bases with no gene match: 10. For the CDR3, the DNA is TGTGCCAGCAGTAGTGACAGGGGAAGGTCGAACATTCAGTACTTC. Its translation: CASSSDRGRSNIQYF.

The chain uses TRBV4-1 and TRBJ1-5; no reliable D call. CDR1 and CDR2 from the germline V gene are MGHRA and YSYEKL. The CDR3 contains 18 residues. Trimming pared 1 base from V and 0 bases from J, leaving 16 bases between. The CDR3 DNA is TGCGCCAGCAGCCAAGCCGTGACCCTAAGTAATAGCAATCAGCCCCAGCATTTT. Protein: CASSQAVTLSNSNQPQHF.

The V gene is TRBV5-1, the J gene TRBJ1-1; 7 bases are shared with TRBD1. V was pared by 5 bases and J by 6 bases, with 13 bases of the junction left unmatched. The CDR3 sequence is 15 residues long. Germline lookup yields CDR1 SGHRS and CDR2 YFSETQ. This CDR3 is CASRIPEQGVSEAFF. The CDR3 nucleotides read TGCGCCAGCAGAATCCCAGAGCAGGGGGTATCTGAAGCTTTCTTT.

V gene TRBV9 combines with J gene TRBJ2-3; maybe TRBD2 (6 bases). V shed 0 bases and J shed 2 bases, with 13 bases lying between them. The CDR3 sequence is 16 residues long. Germline values: CDR1 SGDLS, CDR2 YYNGEE. CDR3 nucleotide sequence: TGTGCCAGCAGCGTAGAGGGACTCACCCCCACAGATACGCAGTATTTT. This sequence encodes CASSVEGLTPTDTQYF.

This clone was detected a few times. The CDR3 nucleotides are TGTGCCAGCAGCTTAGGGGGGGTCGGCTACACCTTC. It codes for CASSLGGVGYTF. This rearrangement joins TRBV7-6 to TRBJ1-2; TRBD1 is a possible D gene (5 bases). The CDR3 consists of 12 residues. Germline V CDR1 and CDR2: SGHVS, FNYEAQ. V lost 1 base and J 8 bases, leaving 8 bases between the germline ends.

The CDR3 spells CASSQAPPPPDTQYF. The CDR3 DNA reads TGTGCCAGCAGCCAAGCGCCGCCTCCACCCGATACGCAGTATTTT. The J gene is TRBJ2-3, the V gene TRBV4-2; D unresolved. V dropped 1 base and J dropped 6 bases, with 14 bases sitting between them. Germline values: CDR1 LGHNA, CDR2 YNFKEQ. This CDR3 region has 15 residues.

This chain joins TRBV7-9 and TRBJ2-2, with D unclear. Germline lookup yields CDR1 SEHNR and CDR2 FQNEAQ (reference sequence). Deletions cut 2 bases from V and 0 bases from J, with 7 bases between. The CDR3 extends over 15 amino acids. This CDR3 is CASSLPASNTGELFF. In DNA form, the CDR3 reads TGTGCCAGCAGCTTACCGGCCTCGAACACCGGGGAGCTGTTTTTT.

This clone was recorded once. This chain uses TRBV7-9 with TRBJ2-1, with D possibly TRBD1 on 6 matching bases. Per the germline V gene, CDR1 is SEHNR and CDR2 is FQNEAQ (reference sequence). CDR3 size: 14 residues. V shed 4 bases and J shed 5 bases, with 12 bases lying between them. CDR3 nucleotide sequence: TGTGCCAGCAGCTCCACGACAGGCGACAATGAGCAGTTCTTC. This encodes CASSSTTGDNEQFF. Full variable domain (remainder filled in from reference TRBV7-9 and TRBJ2-1): DTGVSQNPRHKITKRGQNVTFRCDPISEHNRLYWYRQTLGQGPEFLTYFQNEAQLEKSRLLSDRFSAERPKGSFSTLEIQRTEQGDSAMYLCASSSTTGDNEQFFGPGTRLTVL.

The chain employs TRBV6-1 and TRBJ2-1; a possible D gene is TRBD1 (5 bases). This CDR3 region has 14 residues. With 2 bases removed from V and 7 bases from J, the gap between germline ends came to 12 bases. Per germline, CDR1 MNHNS and CDR2 SASEGT. This chain's CDR3 is CASSERGGWNEQFF. CDR3 coding DNA: TGTGCCAGCAGTGAAAGGGGTGGTTGGAATGAGCAGTTCTTC.

This chain links TRBV7-8 with TRBJ1-1, with D possibly TRBD1 on 6 matching bases. This CDR3 comprises 16 residues. V lost 3 bases to trimming and J lost 3 bases, with 17 bases between them. Looked up from germline, CDR1 is SGHVS and CDR2 is FQNEAQ. This chain's CDR3 is CASSFGQGRADTEAFF. The CDR3 nucleotides read TGTGCCAGCAGCTTTGGGCAGGGGCGGGCGGACACTGAAGCTTTCTTT.

The chain is built from TRBV9 and TRBJ1-6, with a tentative D call TRBD1 (6 bases). The CDR3 is 14 amino acids. With 0 bases removed from V and 8 bases from J, the gap between germline ends came to 9 bases. Germline V lookup: CDR1 SGDLS, CDR2 YYNGEE. The CDR3 region has the DNA TGTGCCAGCAGCGTAGAGCAGGGGTATTCACCCCTCCACTTT. Encoded protein: CASSVEQGYSPLHF.

Concerning this clone itself: The germline gene is not matched at one end of the junction; a read error may be the cause. The chain is built from TRBV29-1 and TRBJ1-1, with D hard to call. The germline CDR1 and CDR2 sequences are SQVTM and ANQGSEA. The CDR3 extends over 11 amino acids. This chain's CDR3 is CGVAGNTEAFF. For the CDR3, the DNA is TGCGGCGTTGCGGGGAACACTGAAGCTTTCTTT. Complete variable domain (other parts from reference TRBV29-1 and TRBJ1-1): SAVISQKPSRDICQRGTSLTIQCQVDSQVTMMFWYRQQPGQSLTLIATANQGSEATYESGFVIDKFPISRPNLTFSTLTVSNMSPEDSSIYLCGVAGNTEAFFGQGTRLTVV.

The chain joins TRBV29-1 to TRBJ2-1; D ambiguous. CDR3 length: 12 amino acids. V was cut by 3 bases and J by 6 bases, with 9 bases left in between. CDR1 and CDR2 from the germline V gene are SQVTM and ANQGSEA. The CDR3 loop is CSVEFSGNEQFF. As DNA, the CDR3 is TGCAGCGTTGAGTTTAGTGGCAATGAGCAGTTCTTC.

CDR3 amino acids: CASSARPPGAGNTIYF. DNA for the CDR3: TGTGCCAGCAGTGCCAGACCCCCAGGAGCTGGAAACACCATATATTTT. This rearrangement joins TRBV28 to TRBJ1-3, with D uncertain. The length of the CDR3 is 16 residues. CDR1 is MDHEN, CDR2 SYDVKM, per germline. V lost 5 bases and J 2 bases, leaving 16 bases between the germline ends.

J is TRBJ1-2 and V is TRBV2, with D perhaps TRBD1 (5 bases). The CDR3 contains 14 residues. V lost 4 bases, J lost 4 bases, and 13 bases lay in between. Germline assignment: CDR1 SNHLY and CDR2 FYNNEI. In nucleotides, the CDR3 is TGTGCCAGCAGTGGCCAGGGAGGTAGCTATGGCTACACCTTC. This translates into CASSGQGGSYGYTF.

In its sample, this clone was seen a few times. The chain combines TRBV5-1 with TRBJ1-2; D is possibly TRBD1 (6 bases). Germline V gene sequence: CDR1 SGHRS, CDR2 YFSETQ. The CDR3 has 14 amino acids. V was pared by 5 bases and J by 1 base, with 12 bases between. This CDR3 is CASSEQGVNYGYTF. CDR3 sequence (DNA): TGCGCCAGCAGTGAACAGGGCGTTAACTATGGCTACACCTTC.

V gene TRBV7-8 combines with J gene TRBJ2-7; no clear D. Germline-derived CDR1 and CDR2 are SGHVS and FQNEAQ. The V end was cut by 5 bases, the J end by 0 bases, with 11 bases between. The CDR3 covers 14 residues. This CDR3 reads CASSTRTDSYEQYF. The DNA of the CDR3 is TGTGCCAGCAGCACCCGGACGGACTCCTACGAGCAGTACTTC.

The chain uses TRBV7-9 and TRBJ2-4; 7 bases match TRBD1. This CDR3 is built from 16 residues. Germline V lookup: CDR1 SEHNR, CDR2 FQNEAQ (reference sequence). Trimming cost V 1 base and J 5 bases; bases outside gene matches: 8. CDR3 in DNA: TGTGCCAGCAGCTTAGGGACAGGAAGGGACGAAAACATTCAGTACTTC. It encodes CASSLGTGRDENIQYF. The full variable domain, its missing parts supplied by reference TRBV7-9 and TRBJ2-4, is DTGVSQNPRHKITKRGQNVTFRCDPISEHNRLYWYRQTLGQGPEFLTYFQNEAQLEKSRLLSDRFSAERPKGSFSTLEIQRTEQGDSAMYLCASSLGTGRDENIQYFGAGTRLSVL.

CDR3 sequence reads: CASSPSLVAEQFF. CDR3 DNA: TGTGCCAGCAGCCCCTCTTTGGTGGCTGAGCAGTTCTTC. The chain recombines TRBV7-2 with TRBJ2-1, with unresolved D. The CDR3 is 13 amino acids. Germline V gene sequence: CDR1 SGHTA, CDR2 FQGNSA. V was trimmed by 5 bases and J by 9 bases, leaving 14 bases between them.

The chain joins TRBV28 to TRBJ1-1, with 8 bases matching TRBD1. V lost 5 bases to trimming and J lost 1 base; unmatched junction nucleotides: 3. In germline, CDR1 is MDHEN, CDR2 SYDVKM. The CDR3 has 14 amino acids. Here the CDR3 reads CASSAGGPNTEAFF. The CDR3 DNA is TGTGCCAGCAGTGCAGGGGGCCCGAACACTGAAGCTTTCTTT.

CDR3: CASSESRGLGSTEAFF. In DNA form, the CDR3 reads TGCGCCAGCAGTGAGTCGAGGGGCCTCGGGTCCACTGAAGCTTTCTTT. This chain connects TRBV10-1 to TRBJ1-1; D possibly corresponds to TRBD1 (5 bases). V was shortened by 0 bases and J by 4 bases, with 15 bases between the two germline ends. This CDR3 is built from 16 residues. Germline CDR1 WNHNN, CDR2 SYGVQD (reference sequence).

This clone was observed once. The chain recombines TRBV28 with TRBJ1-2, with 10 bases fitting TRBD1. Germline-derived CDR1 and CDR2 are MDHEN and SYDVKM. The V and J ends lost 6 bases and 2 bases, in that order; junction bases with no gene match: 6. The CDR3 contains 15 residues. The DNA for the CDR3 is TGTGCCAGCAGACGAACGGGACAGGGGAACTATGGCTACACCTTC. Protein product: CASRRTGQGNYGYTF.

The chain carries TRBV18 and TRBJ1-5; tentative D call: TRBD1 (6 bases). V lost 4 bases and J 6 bases, leaving 13 bases between the germline ends. The CDR3 loop spans 14 amino acids. From germline, CDR1 is KGHSH and CDR2 LQKENI. The CDR3 coding sequence is TGTGCCAGCTCACGGTACAGGGCCGGTCAGCCCCAGCATTTT. This gives the protein CASSRYRAGQPQHF.

This chain connects TRBV6-6 to TRBJ2-2; 7 bases are a match to TRBD1. V lost 5 bases and J lost 5; bases outside the gene matches: 8. The CDR3 sequence is 15 residues long. Germline V gene data show CDR1 as MNHNY and CDR2 as SVGAGI (reference sequence). CDR3 in amino acids: CASSVVGGRTGELFF. CDR3 nucleotides: TGTGCCAGCAGTGTGGTAGGGGGCAGGACCGGGGAGCTGTTTTTT.

J is TRBJ2-2 and V is TRBV7-9, with D uncertain. The CDR3 extends over 13 amino acids. The V gene's germline CDR1 is SEHNR and CDR2 FQNEAQ (reference sequence). The V end was cut by 5 bases, the J end by 6 bases, with 10 bases between. CDR3 bases: TGTGCCAGCAGCGGAGATATGGCCGGGGAGCTGTTTTTT. It specifies CASSGDMAGELFF.

The genes are TRBV5-1 and TRBJ1-1; tentative D call: TRBD1 (6 bases). V lost 2 bases to trimming and J lost 6 bases, with 14 bases between them. CDR3 length: 14 amino acids. Per germline, CDR1 SGHRS and CDR2 YFSETQ. CDR3 residues: CASSFNRVGSEAFF. The CDR3 nucleotides are TGCGCCAGCAGCTTTAACAGGGTAGGGTCTGAAGCTTTCTTT. Together with reference TRBV5-1 and TRBJ1-1, the CDR3 gives the full variable domain: KAGVTQTPRYLIKTRGQQVTLSCSPISGHRSVSWYQQTPGQGLQFLFEYFSETQRNKGNFPGRFSGRQFSNSRSEMNVSTLELGDSALYLCASSFNRVGSEAFFGQGTRLTVV.